These 2 T cell receptor beta chains originate from one sample sequenced in a study of early T cells in non-severe SARS-CoV-2 infection. Each CDR3 protein is one row after TCRdb ran MiXCR on the 5' RACE reads. The data hold 17,000 or so distinct CDR3 sequences, with around 5.8% observed a single time. Sequenced here: whole blood, sampled at baseline. These receptors all stem from an adult who was a healthcare worker with PCR-confirmed SARS-CoV-2 infection or an uninfected control (not recorded which).

This clonotype was counted many times. CDR3 sequence reads: CASSPDSFTDTQYF. The CDR3 DNA reads TGTGCCAGCAGCCCGGACAGCTTCACAGATACGCAGTATTTT. The rearrangement links TRBV5-4 to TRBJ2-3; D is possibly TRBD1 (6 bases). Trimming took off 4 bases at V and 2 bases at J, with 11 bases between the two ends. Germline V gene data show CDR1 as SGHNT and CDR2 as YYREEE (reference sequence). The CDR3 loop spans 14 amino acids.

The sample holds many counts of this clonotype. The rearrangement links TRBV20-1 to TRBJ1-2; TRBD1 agrees at 8 bases. V lost 6 bases and J lost 3; bases outside the gene matches: 12. The CDR3 is made up of 15 amino acids. Per the germline V gene, CDR1 is DFQATT and CDR2 is SNEGSKA (reference sequence). The CDR3 protein is CSAPSTGDTDYGYTF. CDR3 DNA: TGCAGTGCACCCTCGACAGGGGATACGGACTATGGCTACACCTTC.